What follows are 22 T cell receptor beta chains derived from one specimen sequenced in a study of shared clonotypes between healthy human individuals. The protocol was immunoSEQ multiplex PCR, while the TCRdb copy is restricted to in-frame clones and leaves out a portion. The sample gives 550,000 to 750,000 clones, 95% to 96% of which show up once; about 0.11% is in the top ten. The naive CD8 subset, CD45RO-negative cells positively selected for CCR7, excluded terminally differentiated effector memory CD45RA+ cells. The sequencing input was naive CD8+ T cells sorted from blood. The receptors come from a woman aged 30 to 39 in good health.

V and J are TRBV7-9 and TRBJ2-1, with D perhaps matching TRBD1 (5 bases). V lost 2 bases to trimming and J lost 7 bases, with 18 bases between them. The CDR3 is 16 amino acids. Germline CDR1 is SEHNR and CDR2 is FQNEAQ (reference sequence). Here the CDR3 DNA reads TGTGCCAGCAGCTTAAGTATTGGGGCCAGTGGAAATGAGCAGTTCTTC. Its translation: CASSLSIGASGNEQFF.

The chain joins TRBV19 to TRBJ1-5; the D gene is possibly TRBD1 (6 bases). V was clipped by 7 bases and J by 5 bases, with 18 bases between them. Germline loops: CDR1 LNHDA, CDR2 SQIVND (reference sequence). CDR3 size: 15 residues. The CDR3 loop reads CASTPTQGPYQPQHF. DNA for the CDR3: TGTGCCAGTACCCCGACACAGGGACCCTATCAGCCCCAGCATTTT.

V gene TRBV9 combines with J gene TRBJ2-3, with 7 bases that match TRBD1. Trimming at V came to 4 bases and at J to 1 base, leaving 3 bases not matched to a gene. CDR1 and CDR2 from the germline V gene are SGDLS and YYNGEE. The CDR3 consists of 14 residues. This chain's CDR3 is CASSSGQGTDTQYF. CDR3 bases: TGTGCCAGCAGCTCCGGACAGGGCACAGATACGCAGTATTTT.

The gene calls are TRBV30 and TRBJ2-7; TRBD1 matches 8 bases. The CDR3 runs 14 residues. Germline V CDR1 and CDR2: GTSNPN, SVGIG (reference sequence). V trimming: 1 base; J trimming: 3 bases; junction bases outside the gene matches: 5. Here the CDR3 reads CAWSGTGIIYEQYF. Written as DNA, the CDR3 is TGTGCCTGGAGTGGGACAGGGATTATCTACGAGCAGTACTTC.

The rearrangement uses TRBV5-1 and TRBJ2-1; 7 nucleotides line up with TRBD1. After removal of 5 bases from V and 9 bases from J, the junction contained 11 bases not matched to a gene. The CDR3 is 14 residues long. CDR1 and CDR2 (germline): SGHRS, YFSETQ. The CDR3, as DNA: TGCGCCAGCAGGACCGGGACAGCTCATCCTGAGCAGTTCTTC. Amino acids: CASRTGTAHPEQFF.

In its sample, this clone was seen once. One junction end does not reproduce the germline sequence, and a read error may be involved. The CDR3, as DNA: TGTGCCAGCAGTGCGGACAGAGTCTCCTACGAACAGTACTTC. It encodes CASSADRVSYEQYF. The chain is built from TRBV6-5 and TRBJ2-7, with D possibly being TRBD1 (6 bases). The CDR3 is made up of 14 amino acids. Looked up from germline, CDR1 is MNHEY and CDR2 is SVGAGI.

This chain uses TRBV27 with TRBJ1-1; D unclear. The CDR3 totals 15 residues. Deletions cut 0 bases from V and 7 bases from J, with 15 bases between. Germline V gene lookup returns CDR1 MNHEY and CDR2 SMNVEV (reference sequence). CDR3 sequence: CASSLSITGRDEAFF. CDR3 coding DNA: TGTGCCAGCAGTTTATCGATTACCGGACGGGATGAAGCTTTCTTT.

The V call is TRBV27, the J call TRBJ2-1; 9 bases are shared with TRBD2. With V trimmed by 7 bases and J by 7 bases, 8 bases remained unmatched. In germline, CDR1 is MNHEY, CDR2 SMNVEV (reference sequence). CDR3 size: 14 residues. The CDR3 nucleotides are TGTGCCAGCAAATGGGTAGCGGGAGAAAATGAGCAGTTCTTC. Its protein is CASKWVAGENEQFF.

The V and J genes are TRBV29-1 and TRBJ2-7, with D perhaps assigned TRBD1 or TRBD2 (6 bases each). The CDR3 is 13 residues long. Per germline, CDR1 SQVTM and CDR2 ANQGSEA. Trimming pared 5 bases from V and 0 bases from J, leaving 11 bases between. The DNA for the CDR3 is TGCAGCGTTTCGGGGGCTAGCTCCTACGAGCAGTACTTC. Protein sequence: CSVSGASSYEQYF.

The gene calls are TRBV7-6 and TRBJ1-2; 9 positions match TRBD1. Germline V gene lookup returns CDR1 SGHVS and CDR2 FNYEAQ. The CDR3 length is 13 residues. Germline trimming cut 5 bases from V and 11 bases from J; bases unmatched to any gene: 9. The CDR3 DNA is TGTGCCAGCAGCCCGGGACAGGGCTGGTCTTACACCTTC. It translates to CASSPGQGWSYTF.

The chain uses TRBV28 and TRBJ2-4, with D maybe TRBD1 (5 bases). Per germline, CDR1 MDHEN and CDR2 SYDVKM. The V end lost 8 bases, the J end lost 8 bases, and 7 bases lay between the germline ends. This CDR3 has 10 residues. CDR3 in amino acids: CASQGDIQYF. The CDR3 nucleotides are TGTGCCAGCCAGGGTGACATTCAGTACTTC.

This chain links TRBV18 with TRBJ2-1; 7 bases line up with TRBD1. In germline, CDR1 is KGHSH, CDR2 LQKENI. This CDR3 is 16 amino acids long. The V and J ends lost 2 bases and 2 bases, in that order; junction bases with no gene match: 6. CDR3 DNA sequence: TGTGCCAGCTCACCATCTTTAGGACAGGCCTACAATGAGCAGTTCTTC. Protein: CASSPSLGQAYNEQFF.

Note on this clone: Other DNA sequences within the sample encode an identical CDR3. This chain connects TRBV28 to TRBJ2-7; perhaps TRBD1 as D (6 bases). The CDR3 is 14 residues long. Germline CDR1 MDHEN, CDR2 SYDVKM. Trimming took 3 bases from V and 0 from J, leaving 9 bases between them. The CDR3 loop is CASSFQGSSYEQYF. The CDR3 nucleotides read TGTGCCAGCAGTTTTCAGGGGAGCTCCTACGAGCAGTACTTC. Supplemented by reference TRBV28 and TRBJ2-7, the full variable domain reads DVKVTQSSRYLVKRTGEKVFLECVQDMDHENMFWYRQDPGLGLRLIYFSYDVKMKEKGDIPEGYSVSREKKERFSLILESASTNQTSMYLCASSFQGSSYEQYFGPGTRLTVT.

The chain is built from TRBV6-5 and TRBJ2-7; D is uncertain. Looked up from germline, CDR1 is MNHEY and CDR2 is SVGAGI. The CDR3 contains 11 residues. With 0 bases removed from V and 12 bases from J, the gap between germline ends came to 9 bases. The CDR3 reads CASSYSGFLYF. CDR3 nucleotides: TGTGCCAGCAGTTACTCCGGGTTTCTGTACTTC.

The chain carries TRBV5-6 and TRBJ2-1; a weak D match, TRBD1 (6 bases). Germline V CDR1 and CDR2: SGHDT, YYEEEE. The CDR3 loop spans 15 amino acids. Trimming removed 0 bases from V and 6 bases from J, with 13 bases in between. The CDR3 sequence: CASSLGAGAGNEQFF. The CDR3 DNA is TGTGCCAGCAGCTTGGGTGCAGGGGCCGGCAATGAGCAGTTCTTC.

The chain links TRBV11-2 to TRBJ1-1; no definite D call. Trimming shortened V by 3 bases and J by 4 bases, and 9 bases separated the two germline ends. CDR3 size: 13 residues. CDR1 and CDR2 (germline): SGHAT, FQNNGV. CDR3 loop: CASSLALLTEAFF. DNA for the CDR3: TGTGCCAGCAGCTTGGCGCTACTCACTGAAGCTTTCTTT.

The V gene is TRBV5-5, the J gene TRBJ1-1, with D possibly being TRBD1 (5 bases). Germline V gene sequence: CDR1 SGHKS, CDR2 YYEKEE (reference sequence). Trimming removed 2 bases from V and 8 bases from J, with 10 bases in between. The CDR3 sequence is 12 residues long. The CDR3 DNA follows: TGTGCCAGCAGCTTAGGGGTAGGCGAAGCTTTCTTT. Its translation is CASSLGVGEAFF.

The rearrangement uses TRBV7-9 and TRBJ2-7; D is unresolved. The CDR3 runs 12 residues. Germline-derived CDR1 and CDR2 are SEHNR and FQNEAQ (reference sequence). V lost 4 bases to trimming and J lost 4 bases, with 8 bases between them. The CDR3 sequence: CASSSHRYEQYF. The CDR3 coding sequence is TGTGCCAGCAGCTCCCACCGGTACGAGCAGTACTTC.

The rearrangement links TRBV7-5 to TRBJ2-7; TRBD1, the table's D call, was not compared with the DNA. TRBV7-5 is assigned pseudogene status. This CDR3 has 13 amino acids. The CDR3 DNA reads TGTGTCAGAAGGGACAGGGAAGGCTACGAGCAGTACTTC. Protein: CVRRDREGYEQYF.

The rearrangement links TRBV28 to TRBJ2-7, with 8 bases lining up with TRBD1. Germline-derived CDR1 and CDR2 are MDHEN and SYDVKM. The junction had 6 bases not matched to a gene; V was cut back by 6 bases and J by 5 bases. The CDR3 has 13 residues. This CDR3 is CASRGQGFHEQYF. In nucleotides, the CDR3 is TGTGCCAGCAGAGGACAGGGTTTCCACGAGCAGTACTTC.

V gene TRBV14 combines with J gene TRBJ2-7; D gene unclear. V was clipped by 4 bases and J by 6 bases, with 13 bases between them. The CDR3 runs to 13 residues. Germline loops: CDR1 SGHDN, CDR2 FVKESK. The chain's CDR3 is CASSLGSLSEQYF. The CDR3 nucleotides are TGTGCCAGCAGCCTGGGCTCGCTAAGCGAGCAGTACTTC.

This chain uses TRBV27 with TRBJ2-1; TRBD2 matches at 10 bases. V lost 7 bases and J lost 0; bases outside the gene matches: 12. In germline, CDR1 is MNHEY, CDR2 SMNVEV (reference sequence). The CDR3 consists of 18 residues. CDR3 nucleotides: TGTGCCAGCATTCCTGGGACTAGCGTCGCTGGCTCCTACAATGAGCAGTTCTTC. Residues: CASIPGTSVAGSYNEQFF.